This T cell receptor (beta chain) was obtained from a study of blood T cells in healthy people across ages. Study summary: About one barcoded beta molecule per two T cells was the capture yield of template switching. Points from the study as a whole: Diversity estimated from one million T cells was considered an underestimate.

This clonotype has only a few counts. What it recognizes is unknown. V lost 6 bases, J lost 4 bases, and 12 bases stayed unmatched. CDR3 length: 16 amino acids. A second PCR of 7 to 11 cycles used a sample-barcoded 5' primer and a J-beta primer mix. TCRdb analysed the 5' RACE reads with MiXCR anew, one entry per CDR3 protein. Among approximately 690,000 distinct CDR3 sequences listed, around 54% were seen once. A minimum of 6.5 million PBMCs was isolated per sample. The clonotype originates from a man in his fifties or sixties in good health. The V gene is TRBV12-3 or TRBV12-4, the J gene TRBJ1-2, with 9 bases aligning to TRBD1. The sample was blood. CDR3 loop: CASSSHRQGVPYGYTF. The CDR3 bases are TGTGCCAGCAGCTCTCACCGACAGGGGGTACCCTATGGCTACACCTTC.